These 28 T cell receptor beta chains share one sample of origin, sequenced in a study of technical replicates of blood from a handful of donors. Libraries were prepared by immunoSEQ multiplex PCR; TCRdb keeps only in-frame clonotypes and omits some of them. The data contain 60,000 to 90,000 clones, roughly 92% of them singletons. The sample taken for sequencing was T cells isolated from PBMCs. The receptors stem from a human donor in good health.

The rearrangement uses TRBV9 and TRBJ2-7; 8 nucleotides line up with TRBD2. V gave up 8 bases and J gave up 3 bases; unmatched junction bases: 7. Germline V gene sequence: CDR1 SGDLS, CDR2 YYNGEE. This CDR3 region has 13 residues. CDR3 sequence (DNA): TGTGCCAGTTCGGGGGGGAGAAACTACGAGCAGTACTTC. Translation gives CASSGGRNYEQYF. Full variable domain (outside the CDR3, taken from reference TRBV9 and TRBJ2-7): DSGVTQTPKHLITATGQRVTLRCSPRSGDLSVYWYQQSLDQGLQFLIQYYNGEERAKGNILERFSAQQFPDLHSELNLSSLELGDSALYFCASSGGRNYEQYFGPGTRLTVT.

The chain recombines TRBV18 with TRBJ2-1, with D possibly matching TRBD1 (6 bases). Germline V lookup: CDR1 KGHSH, CDR2 LQKENI. Trimming left V 3 bases short and J 10 bases short, with 10 bases between. There are 12 residues in the CDR3. The CDR3, as DNA: TGTGCCAGCTCACCTAGGGGGAGCGAGCAGTTCTTC. It encodes CASSPRGSEQFF.

The rearrangement joins TRBV10-3 to TRBJ2-7; D perhaps matches TRBD1 (8 bases). Trimming pared 6 bases from V and 5 bases from J, leaving 23 bases between. CDR1 and CDR2 (germline): ENHRY, SYGVKD. This CDR3 contains 16 residues. CDR3 loop: CAIRRTGGAAGDEQYF. CDR3 DNA: TGTGCCATCAGGCGAACAGGGGGGGCAGCGGGTGACGAGCAGTACTTC.

The genes are TRBV28 and TRBJ1-3, with TRBD1 matching over 7 bases. This CDR3 is 18 amino acids long. Germline lookup yields CDR1 MDHEN and CDR2 SYDVKM. Trimming cost V 2 bases and J 4 bases; bases outside gene matches: 14. CDR3 bases: TGTGCCAGCAGTTTAGGAGGGGGCGAGTTCTTTGCAGGAAACACCATATATTTT. It yields the protein CASSLGGGEFFAGNTIYF.

The CDR3 spells CASSRGLYEQYF. CDR3 DNA: TGTGCCAGCAGCAGGGGACTATACGAGCAGTACTTC. The V call is TRBV7-8, the J call TRBJ2-7, with TRBD2 matching over 7 bases. Germline assignment: CDR1 SGHVS and CDR2 FQNEAQ. V was clipped by 5 bases and J by 4 bases; unmatched bases: 2. The CDR3 has 12 residues.

The rearrangement uses TRBV6-1 and TRBJ1-2; maybe TRBD1 (5 bases). Per the germline V gene, CDR1 is MNHNS and CDR2 is SASEGT. Trimming shortened V by 6 bases and J by 4 bases, and 15 bases separated the two germline ends. CDR3 length equals 14 residues. CDR3 coding DNA: TGTGCCAGCAGCCACGACAGAATTAGCTATGGCTACACCTTC. Translating it yields CASSHDRISYGYTF.

This rearrangement joins TRBV15 to TRBJ1-1; D is unresolved. The CDR3 runs to 14 residues. The germline gives CDR1 LNHNV, CDR2 YYDKDF (reference sequence). The V gene lost 5 bases and the J gene lost 0 bases, with 10 bases spanning the gap. The CDR3 protein is CATSATVMNTEAFF. In DNA, the CDR3 is TGTGCCACCAGCGCCACTGTCATGAACACTGAAGCTTTCTTT.

The chain recombines TRBV19 with TRBJ2-7; maybe TRBD1 (6 bases). Germline CDR1 is LNHDA and CDR2 is SQIVND (reference sequence). The V end lost 1 base, the J end lost 5 bases, and 12 bases lay between the germline ends. CDR3 length: 14 amino acids. CDR3 protein: CASSIGGLVDEQYF. The CDR3 DNA sequence: TGTGCCAGTAGTATAGGGGGGCTAGTCGACGAGCAGTACTTC.

The chain is built from TRBV14 and TRBJ1-1; 9 positions agree with TRBD1. V was pared by 4 bases and J by 2 bases, with 11 bases of the junction left unmatched. The CDR3 covers 17 residues. CDR1 is SGHDN, CDR2 FVKESK, per germline. CDR3 bases: TGTGCCAGCAGCCTCCACTCGGGGACAGGGTTTAACACTGAAGCTTTCTTT. Its protein product is CASSLHSGTGFNTEAFF.

The V and J genes are TRBV28 and TRBJ2-7, with no clear D. V lost 3 bases to trimming and J lost 0 bases, with 9 bases between them. This CDR3 region has 14 residues. The V gene's germline CDR1 is MDHEN and CDR2 SYDVKM. DNA for the CDR3: TGTGCCAGCAGTTTGGGCAGCAGCTCCTACGAGCAGTACTTC. Its protein product is CASSLGSSSYEQYF.

CDR3 bases: TGTGCCAGCAGCTTAGGGTCAGGATTCTATGGCTACACCTTC. Translating gives CASSLGSGFYGYTF. The chain combines TRBV11-2 with TRBJ1-2, with D hard to call. Trimming cost V 1 base and J 4 bases, with 10 bases left between them. The CDR3 has 14 amino acids. CDR1 and CDR2 (germline): SGHAT, FQNNGV.

The chain joins TRBV9 to TRBJ2-2; weak D call: TRBD1 (5 bases). With 2 bases removed from V and 1 base from J, the gap between germline ends came to 6 bases. CDR3 size: 14 residues. Germline V gene data show CDR1 as SGDLS and CDR2 as YYNGEE. The CDR3 reads CASSVQGNTGELFF. The CDR3 DNA reads as TGTGCCAGCAGCGTCCAGGGGAACACCGGGGAGCTGTTTTTT.

This chain joins TRBV28 and TRBJ1-4; perhaps TRBD1 as D (5 bases). This CDR3 is 14 amino acids long. Germline CDR1 reads MDHEN; CDR2 reads SYDVKM. Trimming took 6 bases from V and 5 from J, leaving 13 bases between them. This chain's CDR3 is CASRGQGANEKLFF. CDR3 DNA: TGTGCCAGCAGGGGGCAAGGTGCAAATGAAAAACTGTTTTTT. The variable domain in full, with the rest retrieved from reference TRBV28 and TRBJ1-4, is DVKVTQSSRYLVKRTGEKVFLECVQDMDHENMFWYRQDPGLGLRLIYFSYDVKMKEKGDIPEGYSVSREKKERFSLILESASTNQTSMYLCASRGQGANEKLFFGSGTQLSVL.

The V and J genes are TRBV30 and TRBJ2-5; 11 nucleotides align to TRBD1. Per germline, CDR1 GTSNPN and CDR2 SVGIG (reference sequence). V was pared by 7 bases and J by 4 bases, with 8 bases of the junction left unmatched. The CDR3 runs 14 residues. The CDR3 here is CAFGVGTGGETQYF. DNA of the CDR3: TGTGCCTTTGGAGTGGGGACAGGGGGAGAGACCCAGTACTTC. The variable domain in full, completed from reference TRBV30 and TRBJ2-5, reads SQTIHQWPATLVQPVGSPLSLECTVEGTSNPNLYWYRQAAGRGLQLLFYSVGIGQISSEVPQNLSASRPQDRQFILSSKKLLLSDSGFYLCAFGVGTGGETQYFGPGTRLLVL.

This clone was counted a few times. V is TRBV5-4 and J is TRBJ2-2, with a weak D call TRBD1 (6 bases). The CDR3 runs to 15 residues. The germline V gene has CDR1 SGHNT and CDR2 YYREEE (reference sequence). V was shortened by 2 bases and J by 3 bases, with 11 bases between the two germline ends. The CDR3 DNA reads as TGTGCCAGCAGCTTTACAGGGATTTACACCGGGGAGCTGTTTTTT. Protein sequence: CASSFTGIYTGELFF.

J is TRBJ2-1 and V is TRBV18; D call uncertain. V was trimmed by 3 bases and J by 9 bases, leaving 6 bases between them. Germline V lookup: CDR1 KGHSH, CDR2 LQKENI. This CDR3 is built from 11 residues. This CDR3 is CASSPATEQFF. The CDR3 DNA is TGTGCCAGCTCACCGGCAACTGAGCAGTTCTTC.

This chain uses TRBV7-3 with TRBJ2-5; 7 bases agree with TRBD1. Germline V lookup: CDR1 SGHTA, CDR2 FQGTGA. Trimming at V came to 5 bases and at J to 5 bases, leaving 2 bases not matched to a gene. CDR3 length: 12 residues. CDR3: CASSLDRETQYF. The CDR3 bases are TGTGCCAGCAGCCTGGACAGGGAGACCCAGTACTTC.

The DNA for the CDR3 is TGTGCCAGCAGTGAATGGACTACAAATGGCTACACCTTC. The encoded protein is CASSEWTTNGYTF. The chain carries TRBV6-1 and TRBJ1-2; D is unresolved. This CDR3 spans 13 amino acids. The germline V and J ends were trimmed by 2 bases and 6 bases, with 10 bases remaining between them. The germline V gene has CDR1 MNHNS and CDR2 SASEGT.

This clone was counted between two and nine times. This sequence joins TRBV10-3 and TRBJ1-1, with D possibly being TRBD1 (5 bases). The CDR3 consists of 15 residues. Germline lookup yields CDR1 ENHRY and CDR2 SYGVKD. The V and J ends lost 6 bases and 1 base respectively, with 15 bases between them. The CDR3 loop reads CAIRGTQGRNTEAFF. The CDR3 DNA follows: TGTGCCATCAGAGGAACTCAGGGCAGGAACACTGAAGCTTTCTTT.

Here the CDR3 reads CASSLRTGSTFQETQYF. The CDR3 nucleotides read TGTGCCAGCTCACTAAGGACAGGGAGCACCTTCCAAGAGACCCAGTACTTC. This rearrangement joins TRBV18 to TRBJ2-5; 8 nucleotides match TRBD1. Germline V gives CDR1 KGHSH, CDR2 LQKENI. V shed 4 bases and J 1 base; nucleotides not matched to a gene: 11. This CDR3 is built from 17 residues.

The chain joins TRBV6-5 to TRBJ2-1; the match to TRBD1 covers 9 bases. J gave up 4 bases and V 5 bases, and 3 bases lay outside the gene matches. Germline CDR1 is MNHEY and CDR2 is SVGAGI. This CDR3 contains 14 residues. CDR3 region: CASSRQGVYNEQFF. The CDR3 nucleotides are TGTGCCAGCAGTCGACAGGGGGTGTACAATGAGCAGTTCTTC.

This chain links TRBV19 with TRBJ2-1; 8 bases are a match to TRBD2. The germline V gene encodes CDR1 LNHDA and CDR2 SQIVND (reference sequence). V was clipped by 4 bases and J by 9 bases; unmatched bases: 2. This CDR3 is built from 12 residues. In nucleotides, the CDR3 is TGTGCCAGTAGTAGGAGCGGGGGTGAGCAGTTCTTC. Protein sequence: CASSRSGGEQFF.

This clone occurred once. This sequence joins TRBV7-8 and TRBJ2-7; D gene uncertain. The CDR3 covers 16 residues. CDR1 and CDR2 from the germline V gene are SGHVS and FQNEAQ. Trimming stripped 1 base from V and 3 bases from J, with 16 bases between. The CDR3 loop reads CASSLGSPSSLYEQYF. DNA for the CDR3: TGTGCCAGCAGCTTAGGAAGTCCGAGTTCACTCTACGAGCAGTACTTC.

The chain combines TRBV27 with TRBJ2-7; 10 nucleotides match TRBD1. Germline lookup yields CDR1 MNHEY and CDR2 SMNVEV (reference sequence). J was trimmed by 4 bases and V by 1 base; bases with no gene match: 1. The CDR3 consists of 14 residues. The CDR3 region is CASSLLDRGYEQYF. The CDR3 DNA follows: TGTGCCAGCAGTTTATTGGACAGGGGGTACGAGCAGTACTTC.

DNA of the CDR3: TGCGCCAGCAGTGGAAGGGTAAGAGGGGGTGAGCAGTTCTTC. It translates to CASSGRVRGGEQFF. This sequence joins TRBV5-1 and TRBJ2-1, with a tentative D call TRBD1 (6 bases). V lost 5 bases and J lost 9, with 18 bases in between. Germline assignment: CDR1 SGHRS and CDR2 YFSETQ. The CDR3 loop spans 14 amino acids. The entire variable domain, with the rest obtained from reference TRBV5-1 and TRBJ2-1, is as follows: KAGVTQTPRYLIKTRGQQVTLSCSPISGHRSVSWYQQTPGQGLQFLFEYFSETQRNKGNFPGRFSGRQFSNSRSEMNVSTLELGDSALYLCASSGRVRGGEQFFGPGTRLTVL.

The rearrangement joins TRBV6-5 to TRBJ1-4, with a tentative D call TRBD1 (5 bases). The V and J ends lost 6 bases and 7 bases respectively, with 9 bases between them. Germline V lookup: CDR1 MNHEY, CDR2 SVGAGI. The CDR3 runs to 12 residues. CDR3 bases: TGTGCCAGCAGGGACACCCTTGAAAAACTGTTTTTT. Encoded protein: CASRDTLEKLFF.

V and J are TRBV2 and TRBJ2-1; 14 positions match TRBD2. The trim removed 4 bases at V and 5 bases at J, leaving 19 bases unmatched. This CDR3 region has 21 residues. The V gene's germline CDR1 is SNHLY and CDR2 FYNNEI. CDR3 residues: CASSGTGSPGTSGSWNNEQFF. CDR3 coding DNA: TGTGCCAGCAGTGGGACAGGGAGTCCCGGGACTAGCGGGAGTTGGAACAATGAGCAGTTCTTC.

This chain joins TRBV4-3 and TRBJ2-1; 7 bases fit TRBD2. Germline loops: CDR1 LGHNA, CDR2 YSLEER. The trim removed 4 bases at V and 12 bases at J, leaving 12 bases unmatched. CDR3 length: 14 amino acids. CDR3 DNA sequence: TGCGCCAGCAGCCGCGGGGGAAAAGGAGAGGGGCAGTTCTTC. As protein: CASSRGGKGEGQFF.